These 12 T cell receptor beta chains came from one sample sequenced in a study of shared clonotypes between healthy human individuals. Method: immunoSEQ multiplex PCR; TCRdb's copy keeps in-frame clones and lacks some. The sample shows 470,000 or so clones, 70% to 85% of them seen only once. The specimen was PBMCs. These receptors were taken from a woman aged 40 to 50 in good health. Some clones in this sample may be carry-over from other donors' samples.

The chain links TRBV28 to TRBJ2-1, with TRBD1 matching over 12 bases. Germline values: CDR1 MDHEN, CDR2 SYDVKM. Germline trimming cut 6 bases from V and 0 bases from J; bases unmatched to any gene: 6. CDR3 length equals 17 residues. The CDR3 region has the DNA TGTGCCAGCAGCTCATTGGGACAGGGGGCCTCCTACAATGAGCAGTTCTTC. Residues: CASSSLGQGASYNEQFF.

This clone showed up just a few times. The chain combines TRBV5-1 with TRBJ2-7; no reliable D call. Germline lookup yields CDR1 SGHRS and CDR2 YFSETQ. V lost 6 bases to trimming and J lost 0 bases, with 13 bases between them. The CDR3 runs to 14 residues. The CDR3 spells CASTLQVGSYEQYF. The CDR3 DNA reads TGCGCCAGCACCCTCCAGGTGGGCTCCTACGAGCAGTACTTC.

V gene TRBV18 combines with J gene TRBJ2-5; tentative D call: TRBD2 (5 bases). Germline CDR1 and CDR2: KGHSH and LQKENI. The CDR3 totals 15 residues. Trimming shortened V by 2 bases and J by 1 base, and 11 bases separated the two germline ends. CDR3 bases: TGTGCCAGCTCACCAGGGTCGGGAACCCAAGAGACCCAGTACTTC. Its translation is CASSPGSGTQETQYF.

This sequence joins TRBV11-2 and TRBJ2-7, with D possibly TRBD2 on 5 matching bases. This CDR3 has 14 amino acids. V was clipped by 7 bases and J by 1 base, with 14 bases between them. Germline-derived CDR1 and CDR2 are SGHAT and FQNNGV. CDR3 sequence (DNA): TGTGCCAGCAAGACCAGCGGAACATCCTACGAGCAGTACTTC. This codes for CASKTSGTSYEQYF.

The CDR3 DNA follows: TGTGCCAGCAGTGACGCAAGGGCAGTTGATGAGCAGTACTTC. It specifies CASSDARAVDEQYF. The rearrangement links TRBV6-1 to TRBJ2-7; D not certain. Deletions cut 3 bases from V and 7 bases from J, with 16 bases between. This CDR3 region has 14 residues. Germline V gene data show CDR1 as MNHNS and CDR2 as SASEGT.

The chain carries TRBV19 and TRBJ2-3; 7 bases agree with TRBD2. CDR3 length: 19 residues. CDR1 LNHDA and CDR2 SQIVND come from the germline V gene (reference sequence). Losses at the gene ends were 6 bases for V and 1 base for J; bases not matched to a gene: 19. The CDR3 is CASSLRDYRYPSRTDTQYF. The CDR3 nucleotides read TGTGCCAGTAGCCTGAGGGACTACAGATACCCTTCCCGCACAGATACGCAGTATTTT.

This clone appeared a single time. This chain connects TRBV5-1 to TRBJ1-1; D remains unclear. Germline CDR1 is SGHRS and CDR2 is YFSETQ. CDR3 size: 14 residues. The ends were cut back, 4 bases at V and 0 bases at J, with 10 bases in the middle. CDR3 sequence (DNA): TGCGCCAGCAGCATAGGACGGATGAACACTGAAGCTTTCTTT. Translation: CASSIGRMNTEAFF.

CDR3 bases: TGTGCCAGCTCATCCTCAGGGGCGGGTGAAGCTTTCTTT. It codes for CASSSSGAGEAFF. The rearrangement uses TRBV18 and TRBJ1-1; possibly TRBD1 for D (6 bases). Trimming left V 5 bases short and J 7 bases short, with 14 bases between. This CDR3 has 13 residues. The germline V gene encodes CDR1 KGHSH and CDR2 LQKENI.

The gene calls are TRBV18 and TRBJ1-6; D remains ambiguous. Looked up from germline, CDR1 is KGHSH and CDR2 is LQKENI. V was trimmed by 2 bases and J by 8 bases, leaving 16 bases between them. This CDR3 contains 16 residues. CDR3: CASSPVSAVGDSPLHF. The CDR3 DNA reads TGTGCCAGCTCACCAGTCTCGGCAGTAGGTGATTCACCCCTCCACTTT. The whole variable domain, remainder taken from reference TRBV18 and TRBJ1-6, is NAGVMQNPRHLVRRRGQEARLRCSPMKGHSHVYWYRQLPEEGLKFMVYLQKENIIDESGMPKERFSAEFPKEGPSILRIQQVVRGDSAAYFCASSPVSAVGDSPLHFGNGTRLTVT.

V usage is TRBV2 and J usage is TRBJ1-4; unclear D gene. The germline gives CDR1 SNHLY, CDR2 FYNNEI. The CDR3 is made up of 13 amino acids. Trimming stripped 7 bases from V and 8 bases from J, with 14 bases between. CDR3 DNA: TGTGCCAGCACTGCTAGGGTGGGAGAAAAACTGTTTTTT. Protein: CASTARVGEKLFF.

The chain employs TRBV30 and TRBJ1-3; no definite D call. Trimming took off 2 bases at V and 4 bases at J, with 12 bases between the two ends. This CDR3 is 14 amino acids long. Per the germline V gene, CDR1 is GTSNPN and CDR2 is SVGIG (reference sequence). CDR3 residues: CAWSSVSPGNTIYF. In DNA, the CDR3 is TGTGCCTGGAGTTCCGTTTCCCCCGGAAACACCATATATTTT.

This clone was counted a few times. The CDR3 spells CASSVPRQGGGYTF. In DNA form, the CDR3 reads TGTGCCAGCAGCGTACCCCGGCAGGGTGGTGGCTACACCTTC. V gene TRBV9 combines with J gene TRBJ1-2; tentatively, D is TRBD1 (5 bases). Germline CDR1 is SGDLS and CDR2 is YYNGEE. V lost 1 base, J lost 7 bases, and 14 bases lay in between. There are 14 residues in the CDR3.